Shown below are 9 T cell receptor beta chains from a single sample sequenced in a study of regulatory T cells in long-lasting Graves disease. Combining iRepertoire HTBI primers with Arm-PCR of CDR3 regions, the authors built TCR beta libraries. TCRdb re-analysed the multiplex PCR reads in MiXCR, keeping a single row per CDR3 protein. The table lists about 520,000 distinct CDR3 sequences, around 11% of them singletons. Documented time point: newly diagnosed GD, antithyroid drugs for less than 3 months. From PBMCs, RNA was extracted and then used to make the TCR library. This sample also appeared in a second study, on T cells in Graves' hyperthyroidism and ophthalmopathy.

Sequencing was performed on peripheral blood mononuclear cells (PBMCs), taken at new diagnosis, from a patient treated with antithyroid drugs. These receptors all come from a young woman with Graves disease.

The rearrangement uses TRBV20-1 and TRBJ1-5, with D unclear. The germline CDR1 and CDR2 sequences are DFQATT and SNEGSKA (reference sequence). CDR3 length: 13 amino acids. The V gene lost 1 base and the J gene lost 6 bases, with 10 bases spanning the gap. The CDR3 loop reads CSARASMGQPQHF. CDR3 DNA: TGCAGTGCTAGAGCAAGCATGGGTCAGCCCCAGCATTTT.

The chain has TRBV6-2 or TRBV6-3 and TRBJ1-2; D not resolved. CDR1 is MNHEY, CDR2 SVGEGT, per germline. Trimming cost V 4 bases and J 8 bases, with 2 bases left between them. This CDR3 spans 9 amino acids. CDR3: CASSWGYTF. The DNA for the CDR3 is TGTGCCAGCAGTTGGGGCTACACCTTC.

This clonotype was seen repeatedly, ten times or more. V and J are TRBV24-1 and TRBJ1-1; 7 bases are a match to TRBD1. Unmatched junction bases numbered 8, after V lost 4 bases and J lost 4 bases. This CDR3 has 15 residues. CDR1 KGHDR and CDR2 SFDVKD come from the germline V gene. The DNA for the CDR3 is TGTGCCACCAGTGACTCAAGGGGGCCTGGCACTGAAGCTTTCTTT. Encoded protein: CATSDSRGPGTEAFF.

The chain combines TRBV15 with TRBJ2-1; the match to TRBD2 covers 13 bases. The J segment lost 10 bases and the V segment lost 4 bases, leaving 4 bases of the junction unmatched. CDR1 is LNHNV, CDR2 YYDKDF, per germline (reference sequence). This CDR3 region has 14 residues. The CDR3 reads CATSTGTSGTEQFF. The CDR3 DNA reads TGTGCCACCAGCACCGGGACTAGCGGGACCGAGCAGTTCTTC.

This clonotype showed up many times. The J gene is TRBJ2-2, the V gene TRBV18; D not resolved. The germline gives CDR1 KGHSH, CDR2 LQKENI. The CDR3 spans 12 residues. Trimming took off 6 bases at V and 3 bases at J, with 5 bases between the two ends. The CDR3: CASSMYTGELFF. CDR3 bases: TGTGCCAGCTCTATGTACACCGGGGAGCTGTTTTTT.

At least ten counts were recorded for this clonotype. This rearrangement joins TRBV7-8 to TRBJ1-1; no clear D gene. The V gene lost 2 bases and the J gene lost 4 bases, with 17 bases spanning the gap. Germline CDR1 reads SGHVS; CDR2 reads FQNEAQ. The CDR3 is 16 residues long. In nucleotides, the CDR3 is TGTGCCAGCAGCTTAACGCCGGAATTTTCCTCCACTGAAGCTTTCTTT. It encodes CASSLTPEFSSTEAFF.

This clonotype showed up many times. The J gene is TRBJ2-5, the V gene TRBV7-2, with D uncertain. Germline V gene data show CDR1 as SGHTA and CDR2 as FQGNSA. CDR3 length: 13 residues. V was trimmed by 2 bases and J by 7 bases, leaving 11 bases between them. The CDR3 region has the DNA TGTGCCAGCAGCTTATCCCCCGAGAGGACCCAGTACTTC. Protein: CASSLSPERTQYF.

Ten or more counts support this clonotype. The rearrangement links TRBV27 to TRBJ1-1; TRBD1 might be the D (5 bases). The CDR3 has 12 amino acids. V dropped 6 bases and J dropped 1 base, with 6 bases sitting between them. The germline V gene encodes CDR1 MNHEY and CDR2 SMNVEV (reference sequence). This chain's CDR3 is CASRRGNTEAFF. The CDR3 region has the DNA TGTGCCAGCAGGAGGGGGAACACTGAAGCTTTCTTT.

In its sample, this clonotype was seen many times. V usage is TRBV6-5 and J usage is TRBJ2-5; D might be TRBD2 (5 bases). The CDR3 loop spans 15 amino acids. Trimming took 4 bases from V and 0 from J, leaving 12 bases between them. CDR1 and CDR2 (germline): MNHEY, SVGAGI. The CDR3: CASSSVTGYQETQYF. CDR3 in DNA: TGTGCCAGCAGTTCGGTAACGGGGTACCAAGAGACCCAGTACTTC.